The rows below give T cell receptor beta chains drawn from one sample of a study of cytomegalovirus exposure and HLA in healthy donors. Assay used: immunoSEQ multiplex PCR; TCRdb lists only in-frame clones, some missing. In the table there are roughly 49,000 clones, approximately 95% of which are singletons. What was sequenced was PBMCs. Every receptor here comes from a woman aged 18-29 years in good health and CMV-seropositive. The CDR3 runs from the conserved cysteine through the conserved F or W. A D gene is named only where the DNA matches it firmly. Clone size is not always given. Where it is, it says once, few, many or a class for expanded clones.

abundance: once
v_gene: TRBV27
j_gene: TRBJ1-2
d_gene: NA
CDR3nt: TGTGCCAGCAGTTTTGGGTTAGGGGGTCATGGCTACACCTTC
CDR3aa: CASSFGLGGHGYTF

abundance: NA
v_gene: TRBV5-1
j_gene: TRBJ2-7
d_gene: TRBD2
CDR3nt: TGCGCCAGCAGCTTGGTAGCGGGAGGGCCCGGCGAGCAGTACTTC
CDR3aa: CASSLVAGGPGEQYF

abundance: NA
v_gene: TRBV11-2
j_gene: TRBJ2-3
d_gene: NA
CDR3nt: TGTGCCAGCAGCCCCCTAGGGGGTAGCACAGATACGCAGTATTTT
CDR3aa: CASSPLGGSTDTQYF

abundance: once
v_gene: TRBV27
j_gene: TRBJ2-1
d_gene: NA
CDR3nt: TGTGCCAGCAGTTTCCAGATTCATACCTCAGACAATGAGCAGTTCTTC
CDR3aa: CASSFQIHTSDNEQFF

abundance: NA
v_gene: TRBV7-3
j_gene: TRBJ2-1
d_gene: NA
CDR3nt: TGTGCCAGCAGCCGAACAGGACTAAACAATGAGCAGTTCTTC
CDR3aa: CASSRTGLNNEQFF

abundance: NA
v_gene: TRBV18
j_gene: TRBJ2-1
d_gene: NA
CDR3nt: TGTGCCAGCTCAGGGGGCGTCGACAATGAGCAGTTCTTC
CDR3aa: CASSGGVDNEQFF

abundance: few
v_gene: TRBV29-1
j_gene: TRBJ1-1
d_gene: TRBD1
CDR3nt: TGCAGCGTCGAAACAGGGGCCGGGAACACTGAAGCTTTCTTT
CDR3aa: CSVETGAGNTEAFF

abundance: NA
v_gene: TRBV6-1
j_gene: TRBJ2-7
d_gene: NA
CDR3nt: TGTGCCAGCAGTCCATTTGGGGAGGACTACGAGCAGTACTTC
CDR3aa: CASSPFGEDYEQYF

abundance: NA
v_gene: TRBV5-8
j_gene: TRBJ2-6
d_gene: NA
CDR3nt: TGTGCCAGCAGCACCGGGTCCTTGCTTGGGGCCAACGTCCTGACTTTC
CDR3aa: CASSTGSLLGANVLTF

abundance: NA
v_gene: TRBV2
j_gene: TRBJ2-1
d_gene: TRBD1
CDR3nt: TGTGCCAGCAGTGAGGATAGGGGGCACAATGAGCAGTTCTTC
CDR3aa: CASSEDRGHNEQFF

abundance: NA
v_gene: TRBV28
j_gene: TRBJ2-7
d_gene: NA
CDR3nt: TGTGCCAGCAGACGACAGGCCACCTCCTACGAGCAGTACTTC
CDR3aa: CASRRQATSYEQYF

abundance: NA
v_gene: TRBV7-8
j_gene: TRBJ1-2
d_gene: TRBD1
CDR3nt: TGTGCCAGCAGCCCCCGTGAAGGGGGACAGGCCTATGGCTACACCTTC
CDR3aa: CASSPREGGQAYGYTF

abundance: NA
v_gene: TRBV5-4
j_gene: TRBJ2-6
d_gene: TRBD2
CDR3nt: TGTGCCAGCAGCTCGCGGGGAGCGGGAGCAGCCGGGGCCAACGTCCTGACTTTC
CDR3aa: CASSSRGAGAAGANVLTF

abundance: NA
v_gene: TRBV7-8
j_gene: TRBJ1-5
d_gene: NA
CDR3nt: TGTGCCAGCAGCTTAGGGGTTTCAGGCGGGCAGCCCCAGCATTTT
CDR3aa: CASSLGVSGGQPQHF

abundance: NA
v_gene: TRBV28
j_gene: TRBJ1-4
d_gene: NA
CDR3nt: TGTGCCAGCAGTTTATTGGGAGGGGGACTTAATGAAAAACTGTTTTTT
CDR3aa: CASSLLGGGLNEKLFF

abundance: NA
v_gene: TRBV28
j_gene: TRBJ2-3
d_gene: TRBD2
CDR3nt: TGTGCCAGCAGTTTAGCCGGGACTAGCAAAGATACGCAGTATTTT
CDR3aa: CASSLAGTSKDTQYF

abundance: NA
v_gene: TRBV7-2
j_gene: TRBJ1-3
d_gene: TRBD1
CDR3nt: TGTGCCAGCAGCCCACGACAGGGCTCTGGAAACACCATATATTTT
CDR3aa: CASSPRQGSGNTIYF

abundance: NA
v_gene: TRBV7-8
j_gene: TRBJ2-1
d_gene: TRBD2
CDR3nt: TGTGCCAGCAGCTCCCGAGCGGGATATGAGCAGTTCTTC
CDR3aa: CASSSRAGYEQFF

abundance: NA
v_gene: TRBV5-6
j_gene: TRBJ2-7
d_gene: TRBD2
CDR3nt: TGTGCCAGCAGCGCCGGGACTAGCGGGATCTACGAGCAGTACTTC
CDR3aa: CASSAGTSGIYEQYF

abundance: NA
v_gene: TRBV19
j_gene: TRBJ2-7
d_gene: NA
CDR3nt: TGTGCCAGTAGTACCCGGACAGCTACCTACGAGCAGTACTTC
CDR3aa: CASSTRTATYEQYF

abundance: NA
v_gene: TRBV6-1
j_gene: TRBJ2-5
d_gene: TRBD1
CDR3nt: TGTGCCAGCAGTGGATGGACAGGGATCGAGACCCAGTACTTC
CDR3aa: CASSGWTGIETQYF

abundance: NA
v_gene: TRBV9
j_gene: TRBJ2-2
d_gene: TRBD2
CDR3nt: TGTGCCAGCAGCGTAGGGGGGGGCACCGGGGAGCTGTTTTTT
CDR3aa: CASSVGGGTGELFF

abundance: NA
v_gene: TRBV4-2
j_gene: TRBJ2-3
d_gene: NA
CDR3nt: TGTGCCAGCAGCCAAGAACCAGCGGGTGGGGGAGATACGCAGTATTTT
CDR3aa: CASSQEPAGGGDTQYF